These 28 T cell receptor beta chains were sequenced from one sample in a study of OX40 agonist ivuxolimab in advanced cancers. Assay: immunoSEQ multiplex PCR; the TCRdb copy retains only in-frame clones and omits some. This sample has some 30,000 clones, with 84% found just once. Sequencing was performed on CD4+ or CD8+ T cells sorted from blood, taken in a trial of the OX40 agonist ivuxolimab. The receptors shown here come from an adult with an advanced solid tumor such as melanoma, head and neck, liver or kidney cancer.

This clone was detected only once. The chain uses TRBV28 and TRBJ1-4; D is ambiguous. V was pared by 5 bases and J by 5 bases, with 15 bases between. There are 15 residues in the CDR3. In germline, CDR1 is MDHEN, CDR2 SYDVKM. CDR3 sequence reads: CASSPQVISNEKLFF. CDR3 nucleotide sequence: TGTGCCAGCAGTCCTCAAGTAATCTCGAATGAAAAACTGTTTTTT.

CDR3 loop: CASSLAGNRNEQYF. The CDR3 DNA is TGTGCCAGCAGCTTAGCGGGGAATCGGAACGAGCAGTACTTC. This chain uses TRBV11-2 with TRBJ2-7, with D possibly TRBD2 on 5 matching bases. CDR3 size: 14 residues. V dropped 1 base and J dropped 5 bases, with 12 bases sitting between them. The germline CDR1 and CDR2 sequences are SGHAT and FQNNGV.

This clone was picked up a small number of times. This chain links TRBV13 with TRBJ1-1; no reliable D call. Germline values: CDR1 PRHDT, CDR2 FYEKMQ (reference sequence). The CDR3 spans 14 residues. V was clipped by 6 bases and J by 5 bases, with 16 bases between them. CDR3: CASRSSERRTEAFF. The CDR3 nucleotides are TGTGCCAGCAGATCTAGTGAGAGGAGGACTGAAGCTTTCTTT.

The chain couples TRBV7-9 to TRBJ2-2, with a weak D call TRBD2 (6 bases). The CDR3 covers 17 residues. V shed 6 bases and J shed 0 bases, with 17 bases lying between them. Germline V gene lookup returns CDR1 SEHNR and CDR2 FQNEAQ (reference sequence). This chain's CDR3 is CASRPDLREANTGELFF. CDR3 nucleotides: TGTGCCAGCAGGCCCGACCTCAGGGAGGCGAACACCGGGGAGCTGTTTTTT.

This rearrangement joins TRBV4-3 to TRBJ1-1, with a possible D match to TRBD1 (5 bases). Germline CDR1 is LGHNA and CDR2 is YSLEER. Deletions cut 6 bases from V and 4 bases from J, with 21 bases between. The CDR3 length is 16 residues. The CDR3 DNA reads TGCGCCAGCAGGACTTACGCCGACCCAAGGGGCACTGAAGCTTTCTTT. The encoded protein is CASRTYADPRGTEAFF.

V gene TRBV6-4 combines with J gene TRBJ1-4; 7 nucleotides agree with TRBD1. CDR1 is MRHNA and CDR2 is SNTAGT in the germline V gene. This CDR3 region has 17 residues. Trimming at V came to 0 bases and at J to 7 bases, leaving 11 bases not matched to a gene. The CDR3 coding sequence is TGTGCCAGCAGTGACTCGGGGCGACAGGGTGAGTGTGAAAAACTGTTTTTT. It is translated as CASSDSGRQGECEKLFF.

As DNA, the CDR3 is TGCAGTGCTAGCTGGGAGACCCAGTACTTC. Its protein product is CSASWETQYF. The V gene is TRBV20-1, the J gene TRBJ2-5; D gene unclear. Germline CDR1 and CDR2: DFQATT and SNEGSKA (reference sequence). The CDR3 contains 10 residues. The V and J ends lost 3 bases and 5 bases respectively, with 4 bases between them.

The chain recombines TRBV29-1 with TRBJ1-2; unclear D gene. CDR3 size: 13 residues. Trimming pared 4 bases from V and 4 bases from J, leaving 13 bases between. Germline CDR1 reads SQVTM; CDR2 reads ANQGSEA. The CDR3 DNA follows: TGCAGCGTTGTTGCACTCTGGGGCTATGGCTACACCTTC. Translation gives CSVVALWGYGYTF.

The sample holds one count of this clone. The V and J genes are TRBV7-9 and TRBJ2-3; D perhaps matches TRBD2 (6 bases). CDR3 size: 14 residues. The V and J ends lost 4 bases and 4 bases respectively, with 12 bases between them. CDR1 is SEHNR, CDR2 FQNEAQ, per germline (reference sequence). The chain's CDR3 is CASSSRGIADTQYF. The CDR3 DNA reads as TGTGCCAGCAGCTCCCGGGGGATCGCAGATACGCAGTATTTT. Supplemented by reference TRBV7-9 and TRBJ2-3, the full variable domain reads DTGVSQNPRHKITKRGQNVTFRCDPISEHNRLYWYRQTLGQGPEFLTYFQNEAQLEKSRLLSDRFSAERPKGSFSTLEIQRTEQGDSAMYLCASSSRGIADTQYFGPGTRLTVL.

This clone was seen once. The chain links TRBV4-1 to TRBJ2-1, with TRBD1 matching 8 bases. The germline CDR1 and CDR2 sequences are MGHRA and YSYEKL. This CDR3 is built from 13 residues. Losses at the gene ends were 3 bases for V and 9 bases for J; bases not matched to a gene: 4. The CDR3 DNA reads TGCGCCAGCAGCCAGACAGGGGAGCGTGAGCAGTTCTTC. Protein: CASSQTGEREQFF.

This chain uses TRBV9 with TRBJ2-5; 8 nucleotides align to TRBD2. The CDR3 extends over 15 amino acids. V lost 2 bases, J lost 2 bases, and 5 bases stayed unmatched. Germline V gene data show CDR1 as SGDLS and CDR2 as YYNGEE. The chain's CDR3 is CASSVSGGEQETQYF. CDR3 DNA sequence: TGTGCCAGCAGCGTGTCCGGGGGGGAACAAGAGACCCAGTACTTC.

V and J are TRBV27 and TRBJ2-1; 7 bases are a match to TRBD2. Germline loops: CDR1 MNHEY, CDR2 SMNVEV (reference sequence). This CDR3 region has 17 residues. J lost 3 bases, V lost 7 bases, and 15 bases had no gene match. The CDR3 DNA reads TGTGCCAGCAACCTTAAGGCAGGCGGGAGCTTCTACAATGAGCAGTTCTTC. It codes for CASNLKAGGSFYNEQFF.

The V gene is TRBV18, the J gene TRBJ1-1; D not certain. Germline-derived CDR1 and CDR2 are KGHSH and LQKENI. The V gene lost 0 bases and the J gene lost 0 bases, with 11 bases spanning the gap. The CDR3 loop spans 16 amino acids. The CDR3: CASSPPQLLMNTEAFF. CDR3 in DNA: TGTGCCAGCTCACCACCACAGCTCCTCATGAACACTGAAGCTTTCTTT.

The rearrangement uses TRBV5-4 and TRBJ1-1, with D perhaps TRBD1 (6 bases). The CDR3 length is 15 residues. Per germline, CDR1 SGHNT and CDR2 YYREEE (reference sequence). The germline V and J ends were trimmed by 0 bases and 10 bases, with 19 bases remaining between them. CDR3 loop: CASSLGGPSGFGAFF. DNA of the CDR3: TGTGCCAGCAGCTTGGGGGGGCCAAGCGGTTTCGGAGCTTTCTTT.

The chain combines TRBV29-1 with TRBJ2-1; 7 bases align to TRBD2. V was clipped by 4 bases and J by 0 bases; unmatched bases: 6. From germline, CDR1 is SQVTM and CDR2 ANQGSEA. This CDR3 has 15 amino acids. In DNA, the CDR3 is TGCAGCGTTGGGGGTCGCGGGAGCTCCTACAATGAGCAGTTCTTC. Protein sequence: CSVGGRGSSYNEQFF.

The CDR3 sequence: CASSTGTVRGPTYEQYF. The CDR3 nucleotides read TGTGCCAGCAGCACCGGGACGGTGCGGGGGCCCACCTACGAGCAGTACTTC. This rearrangement joins TRBV13 to TRBJ2-7, with D possibly being TRBD2 (7 bases). Germline CDR1 PRHDT, CDR2 FYEKMQ (reference sequence). The CDR3 is 17 residues long. V was pared by 5 bases and J by 2 bases, with 22 bases between.

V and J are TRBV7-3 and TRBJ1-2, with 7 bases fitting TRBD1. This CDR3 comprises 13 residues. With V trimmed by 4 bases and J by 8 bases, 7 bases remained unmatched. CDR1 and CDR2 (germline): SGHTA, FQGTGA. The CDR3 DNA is TGTGCCAGCAGCTACCGACAGGGCGAGGGCTACACCTTC. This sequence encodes CASSYRQGEGYTF.

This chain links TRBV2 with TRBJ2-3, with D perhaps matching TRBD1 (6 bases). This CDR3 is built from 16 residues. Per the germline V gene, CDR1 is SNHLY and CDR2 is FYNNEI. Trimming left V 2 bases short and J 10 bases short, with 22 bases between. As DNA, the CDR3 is TGTGCCAGCAGTGAAAACAACAGGGTTGGATCTCTATCGCAGTATTTT. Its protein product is CASSENNRVGSLSQYF.

The CDR3 nucleotides read TGTGCCACCAATGTTGGTACGCAGTATTTT. Protein product: CATNVGTQYF. The chain links TRBV28 to TRBJ2-3; D is undetermined. This CDR3 has 10 amino acids. V lost 10 bases and J lost 8, with 10 bases in between. The germline CDR1 and CDR2 sequences are MDHEN and SYDVKM.

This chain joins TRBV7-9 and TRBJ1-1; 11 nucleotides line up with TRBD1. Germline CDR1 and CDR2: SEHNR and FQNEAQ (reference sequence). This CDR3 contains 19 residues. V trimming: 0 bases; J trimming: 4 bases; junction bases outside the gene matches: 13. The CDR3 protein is CASSLAVGQGAGMATEAFF. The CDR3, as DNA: TGTGCCAGCAGCTTAGCGGTTGGACAGGGGGCAGGTATGGCCACTGAAGCTTTCTTT.

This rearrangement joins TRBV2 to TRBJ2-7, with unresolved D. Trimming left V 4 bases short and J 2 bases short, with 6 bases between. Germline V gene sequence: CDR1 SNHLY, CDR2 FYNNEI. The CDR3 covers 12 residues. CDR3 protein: CASSAVAYEQYF. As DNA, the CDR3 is TGTGCCAGCAGTGCGGTAGCCTACGAGCAGTACTTC.

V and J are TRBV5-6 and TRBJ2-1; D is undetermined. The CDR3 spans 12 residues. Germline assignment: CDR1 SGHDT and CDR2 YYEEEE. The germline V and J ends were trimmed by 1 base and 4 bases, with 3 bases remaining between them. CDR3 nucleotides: TGTGCCAGCAGCTTGCTATACAATGAGCAGTTCTTC. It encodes CASSLLYNEQFF.

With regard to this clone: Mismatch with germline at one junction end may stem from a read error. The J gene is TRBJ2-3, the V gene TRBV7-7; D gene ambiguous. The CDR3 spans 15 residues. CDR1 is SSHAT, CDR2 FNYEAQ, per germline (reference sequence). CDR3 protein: CASSSLPSDTDTQYF. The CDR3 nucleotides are TGTGCTAGCAGCTCGTTGCCCAGCGACACAGATACGCAGTATTTT.

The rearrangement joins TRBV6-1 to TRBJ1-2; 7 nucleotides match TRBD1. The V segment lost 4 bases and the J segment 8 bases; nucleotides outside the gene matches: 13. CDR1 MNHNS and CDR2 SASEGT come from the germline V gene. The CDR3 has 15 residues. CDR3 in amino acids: CASSGRDRWFGGYTF. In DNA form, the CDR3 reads TGTGCCAGCAGTGGCCGGGACAGATGGTTCGGAGGCTACACCTTC.

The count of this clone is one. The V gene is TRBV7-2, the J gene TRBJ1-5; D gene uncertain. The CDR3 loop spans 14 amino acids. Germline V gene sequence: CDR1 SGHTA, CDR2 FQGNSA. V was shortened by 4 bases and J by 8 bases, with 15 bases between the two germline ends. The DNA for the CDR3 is TGTGCCAGCAGCTGGGGAGGCGCGAGGGAGCCCCAGCATTTT. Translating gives CASSWGGAREPQHF.

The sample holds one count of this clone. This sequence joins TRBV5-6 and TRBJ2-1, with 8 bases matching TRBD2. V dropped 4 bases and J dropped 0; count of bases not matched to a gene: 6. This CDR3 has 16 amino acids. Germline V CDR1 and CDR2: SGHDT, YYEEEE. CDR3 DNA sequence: TGTGCCAGCAGCACCTTAGCGGGGCCCTCCTACAATGAGCAGTTCTTC. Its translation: CASSTLAGPSYNEQFF.

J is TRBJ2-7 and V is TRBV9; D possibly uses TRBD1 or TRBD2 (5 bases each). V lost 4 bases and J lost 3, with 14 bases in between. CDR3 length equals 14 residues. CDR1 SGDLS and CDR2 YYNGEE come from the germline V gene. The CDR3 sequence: CASSSHGTDYEQYF. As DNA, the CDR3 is TGTGCCAGCAGCTCACACGGGACGGACTACGAGCAGTACTTC.

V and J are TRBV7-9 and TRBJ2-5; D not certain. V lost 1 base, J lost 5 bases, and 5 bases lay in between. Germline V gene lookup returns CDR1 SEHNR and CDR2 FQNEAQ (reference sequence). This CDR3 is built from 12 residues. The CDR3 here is CASSLVTETQYF. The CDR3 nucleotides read TGTGCCAGCAGCTTAGTAACCGAGACCCAGTACTTC.